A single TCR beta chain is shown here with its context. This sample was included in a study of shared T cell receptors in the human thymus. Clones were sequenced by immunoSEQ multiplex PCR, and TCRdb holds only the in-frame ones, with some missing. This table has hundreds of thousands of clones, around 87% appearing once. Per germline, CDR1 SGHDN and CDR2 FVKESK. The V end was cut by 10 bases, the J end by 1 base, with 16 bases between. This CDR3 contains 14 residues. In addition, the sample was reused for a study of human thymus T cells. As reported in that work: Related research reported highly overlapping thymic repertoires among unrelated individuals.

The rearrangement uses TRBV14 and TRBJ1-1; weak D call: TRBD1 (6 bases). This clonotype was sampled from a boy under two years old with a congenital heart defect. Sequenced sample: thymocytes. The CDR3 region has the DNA TGTGCCACTATACCCGGGACACCGAACACTGAAGCTTTCTTT. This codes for CATIPGTPNTEAFF.